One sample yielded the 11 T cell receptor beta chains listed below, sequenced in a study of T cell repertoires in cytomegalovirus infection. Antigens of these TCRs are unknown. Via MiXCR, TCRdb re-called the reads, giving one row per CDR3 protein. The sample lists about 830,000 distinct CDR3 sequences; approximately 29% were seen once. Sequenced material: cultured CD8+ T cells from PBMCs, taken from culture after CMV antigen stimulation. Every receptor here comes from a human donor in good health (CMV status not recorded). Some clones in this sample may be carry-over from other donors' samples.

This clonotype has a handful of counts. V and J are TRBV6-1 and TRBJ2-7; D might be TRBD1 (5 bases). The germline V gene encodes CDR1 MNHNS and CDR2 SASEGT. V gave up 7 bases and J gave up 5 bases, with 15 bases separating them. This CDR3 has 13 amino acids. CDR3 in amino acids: CASTPPGINEQYF. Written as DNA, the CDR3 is TGTGCCAGCACCCCCCCAGGGATCAACGAGCAGTACTTC.

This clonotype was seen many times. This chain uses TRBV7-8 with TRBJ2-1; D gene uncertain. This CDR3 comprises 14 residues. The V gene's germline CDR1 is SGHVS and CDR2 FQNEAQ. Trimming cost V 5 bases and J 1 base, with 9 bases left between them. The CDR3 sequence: CASSQTGSYNEQFF. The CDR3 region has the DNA TGTGCCAGCAGCCAAACCGGGTCCTACAATGAGCAGTTCTTC. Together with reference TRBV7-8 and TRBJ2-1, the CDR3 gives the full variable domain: GAGVSQSPRYKVAKRGQDVALRCDPISGHVSLFWYQQALGQGPEFLTYFQNEAQLDKSGLPSDRFFAERPEGSVSTLKIQRTQQEDSAVYLCASSQTGSYNEQFFGPGTRLTVL.

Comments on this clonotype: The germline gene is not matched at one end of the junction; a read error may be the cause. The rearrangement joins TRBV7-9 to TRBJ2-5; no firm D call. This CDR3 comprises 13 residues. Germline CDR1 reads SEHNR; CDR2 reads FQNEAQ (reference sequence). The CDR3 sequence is CVSSLGSQETQYF. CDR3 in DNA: TGTGTCAGCAGCTTAGGCAGTCAAGAGACCCAGTACTTC.

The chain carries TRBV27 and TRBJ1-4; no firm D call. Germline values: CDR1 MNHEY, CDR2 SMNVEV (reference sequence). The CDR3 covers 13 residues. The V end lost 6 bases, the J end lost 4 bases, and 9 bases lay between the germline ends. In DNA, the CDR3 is TGTGCCAGCAGGCGGACGGTTAATGAAAAACTGTTTTTT. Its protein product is CASRRTVNEKLFF.

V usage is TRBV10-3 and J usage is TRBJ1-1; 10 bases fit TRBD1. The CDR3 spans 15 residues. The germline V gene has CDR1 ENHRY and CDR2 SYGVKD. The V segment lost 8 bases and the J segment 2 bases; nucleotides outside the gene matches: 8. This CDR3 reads CAILDLTGGNTEAFF. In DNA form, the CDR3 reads TGTGCCATCCTTGACCTGACAGGGGGCAACACTGAAGCTTTCTTT.

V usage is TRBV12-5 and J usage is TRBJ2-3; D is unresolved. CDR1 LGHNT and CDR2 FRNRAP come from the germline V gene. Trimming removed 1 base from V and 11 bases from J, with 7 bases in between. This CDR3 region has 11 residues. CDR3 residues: CASGLDVWQYF. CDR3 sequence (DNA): TGTGCTAGTGGTTTGGATGTCTGGCAGTATTTT.

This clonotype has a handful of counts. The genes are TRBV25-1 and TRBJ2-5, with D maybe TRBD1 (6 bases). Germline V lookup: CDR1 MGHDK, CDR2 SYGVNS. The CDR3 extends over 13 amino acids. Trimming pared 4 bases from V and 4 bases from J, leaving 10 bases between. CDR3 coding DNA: TGTGCCAGCAGTGGGGGGCCACGAGAGACCCAGTACTTC. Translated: CASSGGPRETQYF.

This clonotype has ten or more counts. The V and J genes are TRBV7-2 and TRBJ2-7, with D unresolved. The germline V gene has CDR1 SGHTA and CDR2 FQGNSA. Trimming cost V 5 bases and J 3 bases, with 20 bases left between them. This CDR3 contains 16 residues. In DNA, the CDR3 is TGTGCCAGCAGCGTAGAAGGGTCCCGGAACTACTACGAGCAGTACTTC. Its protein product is CASSVEGSRNYYEQYF.

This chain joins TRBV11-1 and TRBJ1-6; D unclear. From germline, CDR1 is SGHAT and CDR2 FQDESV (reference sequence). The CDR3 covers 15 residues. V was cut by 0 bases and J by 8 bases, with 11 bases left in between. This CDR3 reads CASSLATKGYSPLHF. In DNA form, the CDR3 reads TGTGCCAGCAGCTTAGCGACGAAGGGCTATTCACCCCTCCACTTT.

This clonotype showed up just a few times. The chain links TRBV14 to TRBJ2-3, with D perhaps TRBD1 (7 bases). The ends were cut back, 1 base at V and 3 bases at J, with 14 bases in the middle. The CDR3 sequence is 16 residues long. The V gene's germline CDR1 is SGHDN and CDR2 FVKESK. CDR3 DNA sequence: TGTGCCAGCAGCCAAGGAGGAGGGGGCGCAACAGATACGCAGTATTTT. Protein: CASSQGGGGATDTQYF.

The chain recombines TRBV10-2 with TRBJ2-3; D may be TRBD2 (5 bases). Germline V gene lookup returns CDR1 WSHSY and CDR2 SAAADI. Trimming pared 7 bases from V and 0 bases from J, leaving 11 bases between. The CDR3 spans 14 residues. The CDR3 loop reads CASTWEPSTDTQYF. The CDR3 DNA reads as TGCGCCAGCACCTGGGAGCCTAGCACAGATACGCAGTATTTT.